Included here is one TCR beta chain sequence, with context. One base away lies a much larger clone, so this may be a sequencing read error. The sample belongs to a study of CD8+CD57+ T cells in acquired aplastic anemia. Study summary: Each DNA sample taken from sorted CD4+ and CD8+ cells came to about 3.2 ug on average.

CDR1 is SGHAT, CDR2 FQNNGV, per germline. This CDR3 spans 13 amino acids. CDR3 and TCR beta VDJ profiling relied on a genomic DNA template. TCRdb reprocessed the reads with MiXCR, giving one entry per CDR3 protein. This sample carries 100,000 to 150,000 distinct CDR3 sequences, approximately 41% of them seen once, and the ten largest clones take over 2%. Patients included in sequencing had previously demonstrated CD8+CD57+ cell expansion by flow cytometry. The chain combines TRBV11-2 with TRBJ2-4, with 7 positions matching TRBD1. The source material was sorted CD4+, CD8+, or CD8+CD57+ T cells (not recorded which) from PBMCs. The clonotype was recovered from a human donor with aplastic anemia. CDR3 DNA: TGTACCAGCAGCCTGGGACAGCAAAACATTCAGTACTTC. Amino acids: CTSSLGQQNIQYF.